The sample holds a few counts of the clone carrying this T cell receptor (beta chain). PCR was performed using 60 Vbeta and 13 Jbeta primers. TCRdb's copy holds only in-frame clones and misses some; the assay was immunoSEQ multiplex PCR. The sample has about 180,000 clones; more than 70% are singletons. The V gene lost 0 bases and the J gene lost 8 bases, with 11 bases spanning the gap. This CDR3 contains 13 residues. Germline CDR1 reads SGHNT; CDR2 reads YYREEE (reference sequence). At collection, donors were nominally healthy, but unrecorded immune exposures were probable. These data are taken from a study of cytomegalovirus exposure and HLA in healthy donors. Study as a whole: Earlier, 90 million to 140 million unique TCR beta sequences were recovered from roughly 200 million T cells by an analysis.

The rearrangement joins TRBV5-4 to TRBJ1-1; D is unresolved. This receptor was obtained from a girl aged 10-17 years in good health and CMV-seropositive. The sequencing sample was made of PBMCs. This CDR3 reads CASSLAPTGEAFF. The CDR3 DNA reads as TGTGCCAGCAGCTTGGCCCCGACGGGGGAAGCTTTCTTT.